This entry concerns a single TCR beta chain. Its antigen is still unknown. The study ran its PCR with 60 Vbeta and 13 Jbeta primers. Only in-frame clones appear in the TCRdb table, and some are missing; sequencing was by immunoSEQ multiplex PCR. The table lists about 160,000 clones, roughly four fifths of them singletons. These data originate in a study of cytomegalovirus exposure and HLA in healthy donors. Study-wide context: HLA-typed donors contributed 65 million to 95 million unique TCRs, which were held in an early data release. Study findings and constraints: Accurate prediction of HLA-A and HLA-B alleles (for most subjects) was reportedly achieved from TCR beta sequences. It was 164 TCR beta chains that were listed as cytomegalovirus-associated.

CDR3 length equals 14 residues. Germline V gene sequence: CDR1 MGHRA, CDR2 YSYEKL. The germline V and J ends were trimmed by 4 bases and 8 bases, with 14 bases remaining between them. The clonotype comes from a woman aged 50 to 65 in good health and CMV-seropositive. Specimen: PBMCs. V is TRBV4-1 and J is TRBJ1-4, with D possibly TRBD1 on 5 matching bases. This chain's CDR3 is CASSLRGTGEKLFF. As DNA, the CDR3 is TGCGCCAGCAGCCTTCGGGGGACGGGGGAAAAACTGTTTTTT.